The rows below give T cell receptor beta chains drawn from one sample of a study of Tregs in tolerant kidney transplant recipients. The protocol was immunoSEQ multiplex PCR, while the TCRdb copy is restricted to in-frame clones and leaves out a portion. The repertoire has over 70,000 clones, about 91% of them found once; the top ten carry about 1.6%. The sample consisted of CD4+ T cells from blood (PBMCs), taken 24 months after the transplant. The receptors were gathered from a human patient who received a combined kidney and bone marrow transplant. A subset of T cells may come from the graft donor. Each CDR3 is given with its conserved first and last residue. A D gene is named only where the DNA matches it firmly. A clone size is listed for some rows: how often the clone was seen (once, few, many), or a class if it is expanded.

D,length,J,size,V,CDR3,DNA
TRBD1,19,TRBJ2-1,once,TRBV11-2,CASSDGTAPFRSSYNEQFF,TGTGCCAGCAGCGACGGGACAGCCCCCTTCCGCAGCTCCTACAATGAGCAGTTCTTC
-,13,TRBJ2-3,-,TRBV5-4,CASSLSGTDTQYF,TGTGCCAGCAGCTTGTCCGGCACAGATACGCAGTATTTT
-,15,TRBJ2-1,-,TRBV4-3,CASSQGVGRGGEQFF,TGCGCCAGCAGCCAGGGGGTAGGGCGGGGCGGAGAGCAGTTCTTC
-,14,TRBJ2-2,-,TRBV27,CASEITGYTGELFF,TGTGCCAGCGAAATAACAGGGTACACCGGGGAGCTGTTTTTT
-,14,TRBJ1-6,-,TRBV18,CASSPPQGMGDLHF,TGTGCCAGCTCACCACCTCAGGGAATGGGCGACCTCCACTTT
-,19,TRBJ1-6,-,TRBV4-3,CASSQETARRRAYNSPLHF,TGCGCCAGCAGCCAAGAAACTGCTCGGAGGCGGGCCTATAATTCACCCCTCCACTTT
TRBD2,17,TRBJ2-2,-,TRBV27,CASSQTLAGGDTGELFF,TGTGCCAGCAGTCAAACACTAGCGGGAGGGGACACCGGGGAGCTGTTTTTT
-,14,TRBJ1-2,-,TRBV28,CASLTHTRDYGYTF,TGTGCCAGCCTGACTCATACCCGGGACTATGGCTACACCTTC
TRBD1,15,TRBJ2-7,-,TRBV7-2,CASSPRTGGAYEQYF,TGTGCCAGCAGCCCCCGGACAGGGGGGGCCTACGAGCAGTACTTC
TRBD2,15,TRBJ2-1,-,TRBV7-7,CASSRGTSGVNEQFF,TGTGCCAGCAGCCGCGGGACTAGCGGGGTCAATGAGCAGTTCTTC
-,14,TRBJ1-5,few,TRBV29-1,CSVAKGNSNQPQHF,TGCAGCGTTGCCAAGGGGAATAGCAATCAGCCCCAGCATTTT
-,14,TRBJ2-5,-,TRBV13,CATARGRGDETQYF,TGTGCCACCGCAAGGGGGCGGGGGGATGAGACCCAGTACTTC
TRBD2,15,TRBJ2-3,-,TRBV5-1,CASSLGLAGRDTQYF,TGCGCCAGCAGCTTGGGACTAGCGGGAAGAGATACGCAGTATTTT
-,14,TRBJ2-2,once,TRBV7-8,CASSLSRVNGELFF,TGTGCCAGCAGCTTAAGCAGGGTGAACGGGGAGCTGTTTTTT
TRBD1,15,TRBJ2-1,-,TRBV29-1,CSVERQGLGYNEQFF,TGCAGCGTTGAAAGACAGGGTCTCGGATACAATGAGCAGTTCTTC
TRBD2,18,TRBJ2-3,-,TRBV5-1,CASSLGGQAGGVTDTQYF,TGCGCCAGCAGCTTGGGTGGTCAAGCGGGGGGCGTCACAGATACGCAGTATTTT
-,14,TRBJ2-5,-,TRBV18,CASSPRVGEETQYF,TGTGCCAGCTCACCAAGGGTCGGGGAGGAGACCCAGTACTTC
-,13,TRBJ1-5,few,TRBV2,CASSANSNQPQHF,TGTGCCAGCAGTGCTAATAGCAATCAGCCCCAGCATTTT
-,16,TRBJ2-1,-,TRBV7-7,CASSARGTSSYNEQFF,TGTGCCAGCAGTGCTAGGGGAACGAGCTCCTACAATGAGCAGTTCTTC
-,14,TRBJ1-1,-,TRBV27,CASSPWRSNTEAFF,TGTGCCAGCAGTCCATGGCGGAGTAACACTGAAGCTTTCTTT
TRBD2,16,TRBJ2-3,-,TRBV30,CAWSSGTSGSTDTQYF,TGTGCCTGGAGTTCCGGGACTAGCGGATCCACAGATACGCAGTATTTT
TRBD1,14,TRBJ2-7,-,TRBV6-6,CASRDRGYSYEQYF,TGTGCCAGCAGGGACAGGGGATACTCCTACGAGCAGTACTTC
TRBD2,15,TRBJ2-5,-,TRBV10-3,CAISGQGLAGETQYF,TGTGCCATCAGTGGACAGGGACTAGCGGGAGAGACCCAGTACTTC
TRBD2,15,TRBJ2-7,-,TRBV19,CASSIMTSGRGEQYF,TGTGCCAGTAGTATTATGACTAGCGGGAGAGGCGAGCAGTACTTC
-,16,TRBJ2-1,-,TRBV7-3,CASSLRGGAGYNEQFF,TGTGCCAGCAGCTTAAGAGGGGGAGCTGGCTACAATGAGCAGTTCTTC
-,14,TRBJ2-1,-,TRBV7-2,CASSLNSGYNEQFF,TGTGCCAGCAGCTTGAACTCGGGCTACAATGAGCAGTTCTTC
TRBD1,13,TRBJ1-1,-,TRBV2,CASNRDRATEAFF,TGTGCCAGCAATCGGGACAGGGCCACTGAAGCTTTCTTT
TRBD1,13,TRBJ1-1,-,TRBV5-1,CASSWTGGTEAFF,TGCGCCAGCAGCTGGACAGGGGGCACTGAAGCTTTCTTT
-,15,TRBJ1-1,-,TRBV18,CASSQRVGLDTEAFF,TGTGCCAGCTCACAGCGGGTAGGGTTGGACACTGAAGCTTTCTTT
-,13,TRBJ1-2,-,TRBV5-1,CASSLGANYGYTF,TGCGCCAGCAGCTTGGGGGCAAACTATGGCTACACCTTC
TRBD2,14,TRBJ2-7,-,TRBV9,CASSSRLASYEQYF,TGTGCCAGCAGCTCCAGACTAGCCTCCTACGAGCAGTACTTC
-,17,TRBJ2-5,once,TRBV21-1,CASRGRPLGLAEETQYF,TGTGCCAGCAGGGGCCGCCCCCTGGGACTAGCGGAAGAGACCCAGTACTTC
TRBD2,17,TRBJ2-3,once,TRBV4-3,CASSQVGLAEITDTQYF,TGCGCCAGCAGCCAAGTGGGACTAGCGGAAATCACAGATACGCAGTATTTT
TRBD1,13,TRBJ1-2,-,TRBV4-1,CASSQDRWGGYTF,TGCGCCAGCAGCCAGGACAGGTGGGGTGGCTACACCTTC
-,15,TRBJ2-3,-,TRBV7-2,CASSLEFRGVYTQYF,TGTGCCAGCAGCTTAGAGTTCAGGGGTGTCTATACGCAGTATTTT
TRBD1,14,TRBJ1-4,-,TRBV5-1,CASSSRGRREKLFF,TGCGCCAGCAGCTCCAGGGGGCGGCGGGAAAAACTGTTTTTT
TRBD1,17,TRBJ2-5,-,TRBV5-1,CASSLNRGLIGAETQYF,TGCGCCAGCAGCTTGAACAGGGGGCTGATAGGGGCCGAGACCCAGTACTTC
-,12,TRBJ2-1,-,TRBV29-1,CSVAPQDNEQFF,TGCAGCGTTGCTCCCCAGGACAATGAGCAGTTCTTC
-,14,TRBJ2-7,-,TRBV13,CASSLGRLAYEQYF,TGTGCCAGCAGCTTAGGCCGGCTAGCCTACGAGCAGTACTTC
TRBD2,18,TRBJ2-1,-,TRBV11-3,CASSLALRTSGRADEQFF,TGTGCCAGCAGCTTAGCCCTAAGGACTAGCGGGAGGGCCGATGAGCAGTTCTTC
-,17,TRBJ1-3,few,TRBV19,CASSMGDFMSSGNTIYF,TGTGCCAGTAGTATGGGGGACTTTATGTCCTCTGGAAACACCATATATTTT
TRBD2,13,TRBJ2-7,-,TRBV7-2,CASSSGTSRKQYF,TGTGCCAGCAGCTCCGGGACTAGCAGGAAGCAGTACTTC
TRBD1,16,TRBJ1-2,-,TRBV14,CASSQGQGPPGYGYTF,TGTGCCAGCAGCCAAGGACAGGGTCCCCCGGGCTATGGCTACACCTTC
TRBD1,15,TRBJ1-4,-,TRBV5-6,CASSLPGGSFEKLFF,TGTGCCAGCAGCCTACCAGGGGGCTCTTTTGAAAAACTGTTTTTT
-,15,TRBJ1-1,-,TRBV4-2,CASSQVEVGDTEAFF,TGTGCCAGCAGCCAAGTGGAGGTGGGAGACACTGAAGCTTTCTTT
TRBD2,15,TRBJ2-1,once,TRBV9,CASSTSGSTYNEQFF,TGTGCCAGCAGCACCAGCGGGAGTACCTACAATGAGCAGTTCTTC
-,12,TRBJ2-1,-,TRBV4-2,CASSRLANEQFF,TGTGCCAGCAGCCGTCTAGCAAATGAGCAGTTCTTC
-,13,TRBJ2-4,-,TRBV6-5,CASSPSKSRIQYF,TGTGCCAGCAGTCCCTCGAAGTCGAGGATTCAGTACTTC
TRBD1,15,TRBJ2-7,-,TRBV18,CASSRPGGSSNEQYF,TGTGCCAGCTCACGGCCAGGGGGTTCAAGTAACGAGCAGTACTTC
-,15,TRBJ1-4,-,TRBV5-1,CASSPGRATNEKLFF,TGCGCCAGCAGCCCTGGCCGTGCAACTAATGAAAAACTGTTTTTT
TRBD1,13,TRBJ2-5,-,TRBV11-2,CATQRDREETQYF,TGTGCCACACAACGGGACAGAGAAGAGACCCAGTACTTC
TRBD1,14,TRBJ2-7,-,TRBV10-1,CARNRGQISYEQYF,TGCGCCAGAAACAGGGGACAAATCTCCTACGAGCAGTACTTC
TRBD1,15,TRBJ2-7,-,TRBV5-1,CASSFVRQGPYEQYF,TGCGCCAGCAGTTTCGTACGACAGGGGCCCTACGAGCAGTACTTC